These 21 T cell receptor beta chains originate from one sample sequenced in a study of blood T cell repertoires in COVID-19. The data were produced by immunoSEQ multiplex PCR, yet TCRdb's version contains in-frame clones alone and is incomplete. Of 200,000 or so clones in the sample, about nine tenths were seen once. Sequencing used peripheral blood. The receptor source for this set is a man between 60 and 75 years old who had recovered from COVID-19.

The J gene is TRBJ2-7, the V gene TRBV27; no clear D. V lost 3 bases, J lost 1 base, and 7 bases lay in between. The CDR3 loop spans 13 amino acids. The V gene's germline CDR1 is MNHEY and CDR2 SMNVEV (reference sequence). The chain's CDR3 is CASSFHRSYEQYF. In DNA form, the CDR3 reads TGTGCCAGCAGTTTCCACAGATCCTACGAGCAGTACTTC.

V gene TRBV4-3 combines with J gene TRBJ1-3; 7 bases are shared with TRBD1. This CDR3 has 16 residues. Germline CDR1 and CDR2: LGHNA and YSLEER. With 1 base clipped from V and 2 bases from J, the junction kept 5 bases outside the gene matches. CDR3 DNA: TGCGCCAGCAGCCAAGGGGCGCAGGGGGCTGGAAACACCATATATTTT. Protein sequence: CASSQGAQGAGNTIYF.

The rearrangement uses TRBV6-5 and TRBJ2-7, with 11 bases identical to TRBD2. The germline V gene encodes CDR1 MNHEY and CDR2 SVGAGI. Germline trimming cut 7 bases from V and 2 bases from J; bases unmatched to any gene: 7. The CDR3 runs 15 residues. CDR3 DNA sequence: TGTGCCAGCACCCCATCTAGCGGGGGGACCTACGAGCAGTACTTC. It specifies CASTPSSGGTYEQYF.

The genes are TRBV6-5 and TRBJ2-7; TRBD2 matches at 7 bases. V shed 7 bases and J 4 bases; nucleotides not matched to a gene: 13. The CDR3 contains 15 residues. Germline lookup yields CDR1 MNHEY and CDR2 SVGAGI. The CDR3 DNA follows: TGTGCCAGCAAAAGTTTAACGGGAGGTGTTTACGAGCAGTACTTC. This translates into CASKSLTGGVYEQYF.

The V gene is TRBV29-1, the J gene TRBJ2-7, with 9 positions matching TRBD2. Per germline, CDR1 SQVTM and CDR2 ANQGSEA. The CDR3 spans 15 residues. J gave up 2 bases and V 6 bases, and 11 bases lay outside the gene matches. This CDR3 is CSVLDASGATYEQYF. The CDR3 coding sequence is TGCAGCGTCTTAGATGCTAGCGGGGCCACCTACGAGCAGTACTTC.

CDR3 coding DNA: TGTGCCAGTAGTAGCGGGAGGGCCTTGAATGAGCAGTTCTTC. This encodes CASSSGRALNEQFF. The chain uses TRBV19 and TRBJ2-1; 9 nucleotides agree with TRBD2. Germline CDR1 and CDR2: LNHDA and SQIVND (reference sequence). V gave up 4 bases and J gave up 7 bases; unmatched junction bases: 5. The CDR3 extends over 14 amino acids.

The gene calls are TRBV29-1 and TRBJ2-7; D may be TRBD2 (5 bases). From germline, CDR1 is SQVTM and CDR2 ANQGSEA. The CDR3 is 13 residues long. Trimming pared 4 bases from V and 5 bases from J, leaving 15 bases between. In DNA form, the CDR3 reads TGCAGCGTTGCCCCCTCCGGAGGCCACGAGCAGTACTTC. It encodes CSVAPSGGHEQYF.

This chain's CDR3 is CASSSPRERSEKLFF. In nucleotides, the CDR3 is TGTGCCAGCAGCTCTCCCAGGGAACGAAGTGAAAAACTGTTTTTT. The gene calls are TRBV5-6 and TRBJ1-4; D possibly corresponds to TRBD1 (5 bases). The V end was cut by 3 bases, the J end by 7 bases, with 16 bases between. CDR1 is SGHDT and CDR2 is YYEEEE in the germline V gene. This CDR3 is built from 15 residues.

The chain carries TRBV5-1 and TRBJ2-7; 9 nucleotides align to TRBD2. Germline V gene lookup returns CDR1 SGHRS and CDR2 YFSETQ. The CDR3 is 16 residues long. The V gene end was trimmed by 0 bases and the J gene end by 3 bases; junction bases not matched to a gene: 7. CDR3 nucleotides: TGCGCCAGCAGCTTGGATCCGCTAGCGGGAATCTACGAGCAGTACTTC. Translated, it gives CASSLDPLAGIYEQYF.

V usage is TRBV18 and J usage is TRBJ1-1; TRBD1 might be the D (6 bases). V lost 3 bases and J lost 5, with 19 bases in between. CDR3 length: 16 amino acids. Germline assignment: CDR1 KGHSH and CDR2 LQKENI. The CDR3 nucleotides are TGTGCCAGCTCACCCAATGCAGGGGTTGGGAGAACTGAAGCTTTCTTT. Translated, it gives CASSPNAGVGRTEAFF.

This clone was counted a single time. The chain carries TRBV18 and TRBJ1-1; D remains ambiguous. Trimming left V 2 bases short and J 3 bases short, with 7 bases between. Germline CDR1 KGHSH, CDR2 LQKENI. CDR3 size: 13 residues. CDR3 in amino acids: CASSPTEYTEAFF. CDR3 coding DNA: TGTGCCAGCTCACCAACAGAATACACTGAAGCTTTCTTT.

The rearrangement joins TRBV9 to TRBJ1-2; D is perhaps TRBD1 (5 bases). Germline V gene sequence: CDR1 SGDLS, CDR2 YYNGEE. Trimming removed 0 bases from V and 7 bases from J, with 22 bases in between. The CDR3 length is 17 residues. CDR3: CASSVDGGGVAGLGYTF. DNA of the CDR3: TGTGCCAGCAGCGTAGATGGCGGGGGGGTAGCAGGGCTTGGCTACACCTTC.

The V and J genes are TRBV3-1 (or the pseudogene TRBV3-2) and TRBJ2-7, with D possibly being TRBD1 (5 bases). Trimming cost V 3 bases and J 3 bases, with 9 bases left between them. CDR1 is LGHDT, CDR2 YNNKEL, per germline (reference sequence). CDR3 length: 13 amino acids. CDR3 bases: TGTGCCAGCAGCCAGAGCCAGGGCTACGAGCAGTACTTC. This encodes CASSQSQGYEQYF.

The rearrangement uses TRBV27 and TRBJ1-5, with D maybe TRBD1 (5 bases). Per germline, CDR1 MNHEY and CDR2 SMNVEV (reference sequence). The length of the CDR3 is 15 residues. The ends were cut back, 4 bases at V and 7 bases at J, with 17 bases in the middle. The CDR3 bases are TGTGCCAGCAGTTCTAATCTTCAGGGTAGGCAGCCCCAGCATTTT. It codes for CASSSNLQGRQPQHF.

The chain carries TRBV4-2 and TRBJ1-5, with a weak D call TRBD1 (5 bases). CDR3 length equals 18 residues. Trimming removed 1 base at V and 0 bases at J, with 16 bases between. Germline loops: CDR1 LGHNA, CDR2 YNFKEQ. CDR3 nucleotide sequence: TGTGCCAGCAGCCAAGTTCCTGGGGCCGAACTTAGCAATCAGCCCCAGCATTTT. This translates into CASSQVPGAELSNQPQHF.

V usage is TRBV15 and J usage is TRBJ2-7; D call uncertain. The CDR3 extends over 12 amino acids. Per germline, CDR1 LNHNV and CDR2 YYDKDF (reference sequence). Deletions cut 0 bases from V and 6 bases from J, with 6 bases between. The CDR3 loop is CATSREAGEQYF. Here the CDR3 DNA reads TGTGCCACCAGCAGAGAAGCAGGCGAGCAGTACTTC.

This chain connects TRBV6-5 to TRBJ1-1; D might be TRBD1 (5 bases). Germline values: CDR1 MNHEY, CDR2 SVGAGI. V was trimmed by 8 bases and J by 1 base, leaving 11 bases between them. The CDR3 runs 13 residues. CDR3 DNA: TGTGCCAGCTCGACAGTTAAGAACACTGAAGCTTTCTTT. It yields the protein CASSTVKNTEAFF.

V and J are TRBV19 and TRBJ2-2; D perhaps matches TRBD1 (6 bases). Germline-derived CDR1 and CDR2 are LNHDA and SQIVND (reference sequence). Trimming took off 9 bases at V and 7 bases at J, with 18 bases between the two ends. The length of the CDR3 is 14 residues. The CDR3 DNA follows: TGTGCCAGCACTCGGACAGACGGTATCGGGGAGCTGTTTTTT. Its translation: CASTRTDGIGELFF.

The chain joins TRBV5-1 to TRBJ1-4, with TRBD1 identical over 10 bases. Germline V gene lookup returns CDR1 SGHRS and CDR2 YFSETQ. CDR3 length: 20 amino acids. The V and J ends lost 2 bases and 0 bases, in that order; junction bases with no gene match: 13. The CDR3 loop is CASSFSATGGSRATNEKLFF. As DNA, the CDR3 is TGCGCCAGCAGCTTTTCCGCGACAGGGGGCAGTAGAGCAACTAATGAAAAACTGTTTTTT.

In regard to this clone: Mismatch with germline at one junction end may stem from a read error. The chain couples TRBV5-1 to TRBJ1-4; possibly TRBD1 for D (6 bases). This CDR3 spans 15 amino acids. Germline-derived CDR1 and CDR2 are SGHRS and YFSETQ. This chain's CDR3 is CASSLKGDAARPIVF. Written as DNA, the CDR3 is TGCGCCAGCAGCTTGAAGGGGGATGCGGCTCGGCCTATTGTTTTT.

CDR3: CASSTGQGQGDTQYF. The DNA of the CDR3 is TGTGCCAGCAGCACCGGACAGGGACAAGGAGATACGCAGTATTTT. The chain carries TRBV5-8 and TRBJ2-3; 8 positions match TRBD1. In germline, CDR1 is SGHTS, CDR2 YDEGEE. Unmatched junction bases numbered 9, after V lost 4 bases and J lost 5 bases. This CDR3 contains 15 residues.